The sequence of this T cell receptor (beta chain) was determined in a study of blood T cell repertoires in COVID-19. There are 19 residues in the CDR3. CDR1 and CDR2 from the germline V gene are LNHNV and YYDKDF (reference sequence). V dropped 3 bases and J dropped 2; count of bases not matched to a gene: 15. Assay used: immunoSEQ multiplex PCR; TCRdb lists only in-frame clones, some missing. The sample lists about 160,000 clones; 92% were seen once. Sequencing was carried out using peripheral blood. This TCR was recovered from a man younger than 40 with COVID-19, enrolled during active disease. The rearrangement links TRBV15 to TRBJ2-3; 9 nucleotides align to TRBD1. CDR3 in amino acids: CATSRVPRFTGGDTDTQYF. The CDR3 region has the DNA TGTGCCACCAGCAGGGTCCCTCGCTTTACAGGGGGCGACACAGATACGCAGTATTTT.